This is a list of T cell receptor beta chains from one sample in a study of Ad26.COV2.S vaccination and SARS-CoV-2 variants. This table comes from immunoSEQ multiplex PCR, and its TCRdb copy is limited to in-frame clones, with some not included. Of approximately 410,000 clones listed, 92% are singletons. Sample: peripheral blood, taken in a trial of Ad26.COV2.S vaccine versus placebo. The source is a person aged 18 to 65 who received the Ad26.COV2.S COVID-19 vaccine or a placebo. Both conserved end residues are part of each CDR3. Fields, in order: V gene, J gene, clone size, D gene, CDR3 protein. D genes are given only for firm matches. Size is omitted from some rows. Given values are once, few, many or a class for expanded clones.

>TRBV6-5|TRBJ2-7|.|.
CASSSRDHEQYF
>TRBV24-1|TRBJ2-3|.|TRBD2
CATSDWGFAASGGTNTDTQYF
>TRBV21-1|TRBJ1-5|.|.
CASAPGAYYQPQHF
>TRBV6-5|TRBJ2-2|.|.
CASSPLEMGGGELFF
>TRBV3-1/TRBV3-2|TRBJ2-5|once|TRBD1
CASSQGGQGETQYF
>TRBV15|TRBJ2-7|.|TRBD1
CATSRSEQGTYEQYF
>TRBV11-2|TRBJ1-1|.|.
CASSEMGSDTEAFF
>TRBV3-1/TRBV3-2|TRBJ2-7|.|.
CASSQKWNRDKPSYEQYF
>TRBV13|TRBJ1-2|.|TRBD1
CASSLVGTGYYGYTF
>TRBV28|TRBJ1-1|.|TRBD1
CASSPGQLELNTEAFF